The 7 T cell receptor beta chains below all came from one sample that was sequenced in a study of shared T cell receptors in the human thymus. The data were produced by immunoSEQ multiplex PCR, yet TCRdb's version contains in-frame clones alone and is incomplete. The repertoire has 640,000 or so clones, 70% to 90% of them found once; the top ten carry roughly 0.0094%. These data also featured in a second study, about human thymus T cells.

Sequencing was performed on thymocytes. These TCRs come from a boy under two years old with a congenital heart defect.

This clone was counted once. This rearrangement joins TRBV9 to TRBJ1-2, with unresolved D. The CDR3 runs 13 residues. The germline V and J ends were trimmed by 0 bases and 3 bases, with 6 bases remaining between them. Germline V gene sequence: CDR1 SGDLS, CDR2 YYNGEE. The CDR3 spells CASSVAEDYGYTF. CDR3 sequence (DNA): TGTGCCAGCAGCGTAGCAGAAGACTATGGCTACACCTTC.

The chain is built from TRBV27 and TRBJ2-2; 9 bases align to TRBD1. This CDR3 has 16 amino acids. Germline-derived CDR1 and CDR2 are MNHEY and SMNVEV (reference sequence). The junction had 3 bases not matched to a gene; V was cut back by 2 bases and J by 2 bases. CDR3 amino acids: CASSLTGGSNTGELFF. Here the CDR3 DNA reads TGTGCCAGCAGTTTAACAGGGGGCTCAAACACCGGGGAGCTGTTTTTT.

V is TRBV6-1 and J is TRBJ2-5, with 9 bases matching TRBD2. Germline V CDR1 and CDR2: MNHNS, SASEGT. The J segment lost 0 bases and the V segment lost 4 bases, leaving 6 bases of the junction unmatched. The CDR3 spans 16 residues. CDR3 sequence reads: CASSAGLAQNQETQYF. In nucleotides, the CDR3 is TGTGCCAGCAGTGCAGGACTAGCGCAAAACCAAGAGACCCAGTACTTC.

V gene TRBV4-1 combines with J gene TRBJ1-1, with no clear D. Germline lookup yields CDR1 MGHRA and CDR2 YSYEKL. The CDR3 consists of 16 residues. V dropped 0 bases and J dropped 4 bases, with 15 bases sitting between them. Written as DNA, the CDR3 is TGCGCCAGCAGCCAAGAGTCGTCGCTCAGTGTCACTGAAGCTTTCTTT. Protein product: CASSQESSLSVTEAFF.

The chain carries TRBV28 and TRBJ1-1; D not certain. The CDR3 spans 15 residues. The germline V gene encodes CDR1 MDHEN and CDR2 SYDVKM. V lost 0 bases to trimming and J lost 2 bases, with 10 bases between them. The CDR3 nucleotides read TGTGCCAGCAGTTTATGCCGGGTCCCCAACACTGAAGCTTTCTTT. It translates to CASSLCRVPNTEAFF. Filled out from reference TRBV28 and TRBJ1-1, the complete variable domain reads DVKVTQSSRYLVKRTGEKVFLECVQDMDHENMFWYRQDPGLGLRLIYFSYDVKMKEKGDIPEGYSVSREKKERFSLILESASTNQTSMYLCASSLCRVPNTEAFFGQGTRLTVV.

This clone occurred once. CDR3 bases: TGTGCCAGCAGCTTATCTTTAGCGGGAGCCCCCCACGAGCAGTACTTC. It specifies CASSLSLAGAPHEQYF. This chain connects TRBV13 to TRBJ2-7, with 9 bases matching TRBD2. V was pared by 2 bases and J by 5 bases, with 10 bases of the junction left unmatched. Germline CDR1 reads PRHDT; CDR2 reads FYEKMQ (reference sequence). CDR3 length equals 16 residues.

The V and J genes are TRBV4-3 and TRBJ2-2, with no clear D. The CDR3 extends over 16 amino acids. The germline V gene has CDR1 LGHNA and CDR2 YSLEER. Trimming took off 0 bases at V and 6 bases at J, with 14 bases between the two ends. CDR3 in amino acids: CASSQDLLSEAGELFF. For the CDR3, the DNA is TGCGCCAGCAGCCAAGATCTTCTTAGTGAAGCCGGGGAGCTGTTTTTT.